These T cell receptor beta chains were read from a single sample in a study of blood T cell repertoires in COVID-19. Data came from immunoSEQ multiplex PCR; TCRdb stores just in-frame clones and leaves some out. Seen here are 100,000 to 150,000 clones, approximately 80% observed once, and the top ten hold approximately 12%. Sequenced: peripheral blood. Receptors were obtained from a man aged 55-75 years with acute or convalescent COVID-19. Both conserved end residues are part of each CDR3. D genes are given only for firm matches.

>TRBV27|TRBD2|TRBJ2-1
CASSFTSTSGSEDNEQFF
>TRBV10-3|.|TRBJ1-2
CAINKEERRWEGYTF
>TRBV18|.|TRBJ1-1
CASSTTRGAVEAFF
>TRBV9|TRBD1|TRBJ1-1
CASSVTGVGKAFF
>TRBV30|TRBD1|TRBJ1-2
CAWGAGTGLYGYTF
>TRBV6-4|.|TRBJ1-2
CASSRRTPGNDGYTF
>TRBV18|.|TRBJ1-2
CASSPAPLTGGYTF
>TRBV6-5|TRBD1|TRBJ1-1
CASMGQGAVNTEAFF
>TRBV28|TRBD1|TRBJ1-5
CASRPRTGNNQPQHF
>TRBV4-2|.|TRBJ2-3
CASSQERDTQYF
>TRBV5-4|TRBD2|TRBJ2-1
CASSLGGGLGGDEQFF
>TRBV7-8|TRBD2|TRBJ2-1
CASSSEGKLAGQYNEQFF
>TRBV27|TRBD1|TRBJ1-1
CASSPWTGGTEAFF
>TRBV7-8|.|TRBJ1-5
CASSLVVREGNQPQHF
>TRBV2|.|TRBJ2-7
CASSDEVIGRVTYEQYF
>TRBV7-3|.|TRBJ1-1
CASSLTRRTEAFF
>TRBV18|.|TRBJ2-1
CASSPLDREDEQFF
>TRBV3-1/TRBV3-2|TRBD1|TRBJ2-7
CASSLLGQGTYEQYF
>TRBV6-5|.|TRBJ1-2
CASIEAGWGGWGYTF
>TRBV19|TRBD2|TRBJ2-7
CASSMTSGSHEQYF
>TRBV15|.|TRBJ1-2
CATSREVDSIYGYTF
>TRBV7-9|.|TRBJ1-5
CASSLSGYSNQPQHF
>TRBV5-1|.|TRBJ1-2
CASSAGDGTHGYTF
>TRBV3-1/TRBV3-2|TRBD1|TRBJ1-2
CASSYGTGNYGYTF
>TRBV24-1|.|TRBJ2-5
CATSLGGSTEETQYF
>TRBV29-1|TRBD2|TRBJ2-3
CSAVLAGGPTDTQYF
>TRBV6-1|.|TRBJ1-3
CASSPDRPSGNTIYF
>TRBV5-5|TRBD1|TRBJ2-1
CASRLGQGVVEQFF
>TRBV18|.|TRBJ2-2
CASSPRRAPTGELFF
>TRBV24-1|.|TRBJ2-2
CATSDPTTFDTGELFF
>TRBV5-4|.|TRBJ2-7
CASSFAGLGTYEQYF
>TRBV9|.|TRBJ1-4
CASSPPGTNEKLFF
>TRBV18|TRBD2|TRBJ2-4
CASSPRMVGGKNIQYF